This T cell receptor beta chain derives from a study of T cells in narcolepsy. TCRdb keeps only in-frame clones here, not all; method: immunoSEQ multiplex PCR. The repertoire includes approximately 30,000 clones, under 85% of them detected once, and over 0.95% sits in the top ten. Study conclusions and caveats: Healthy controls reportedly lacked the autoreactive clonotypes serially found in patients' blood.

On this clone itself: Its antigen is not identified.

This CDR3 has 16 residues. This sequence joins TRBV21-1 and TRBJ1-1; the table's TRBD1 call for D was not verified on the DNA. TRBV21-1 is marked as a pseudogene. The sequence was collected from a human donor with narcolepsy. The source material was CD45RA- memory CD4+ T cells from PBMCs. The CDR3: CASSEGNRAMNTEAFF. The CDR3, as DNA: TGTGCCAGCAGCGAAGGCAACAGGGCGATGAACACTGAAGCTTTCTTT.